Many counts were recorded for the clone carrying this T cell receptor beta chain. What it binds is not known. V lost 1 base to trimming and J lost 5 bases, with 6 bases between them. The CDR3 runs to 13 residues. CDR1 is SGHDN and CDR2 is FVKESK in the germline V gene. The data derive from a study of T-cell reconstitution after alpha-beta-depleted transplantation in children. Study-level results: TCRbeta diversity was high at day 60 in some patients (a result of surviving recipient T cells and thymic progenitors). When one year had passed after transplant, most T-cell counts and diversity came from newly produced T cells. Two months or so post-transplant, alpha-beta T cells reportedly derived from several hundred expanded graft clones.

Library preparation (for TCRbeta) was performed with unique molecular identifiers. TCRdb ran MiXCR on the PCR reads and lists one entry per CDR3 protein. Of around 700,000 distinct CDR3 sequences in the sample, 10% to 15% were seen once. The V call is TRBV14, the J call TRBJ2-1, with a possible D match to TRBD2 (5 bases). The material was PBMCs, obtained before TCRalphabeta/CD19-depleted stem cell transplant. This TCR came from a girl aged 2-9 years with congenital amegakaryocytic thrombocytopenia, due to receive a stem cell transplant. The CDR3 DNA reads as TGTGCCAGCAGCCAAGGGACTCACAATGAGCAGTTCTTC. This translates into CASSQGTHNEQFF. Full variable domain (remainder filled in from reference TRBV14 and TRBJ2-1): EAGVTQFPSHSVIEKGQTVTLRCDPISGHDNLYWYRRVMGKEIKFLLHFVKESKQDESGMPNNRFLAERTGGTYSTLKVQPAELEDSGVYFCASSQGTHNEQFFGPGTRLTVL.